The entry below gives a single TCR beta chain sequence along with its context. Its target is unknown. This sample is drawn from a study of CD8 T cells in Susac syndrome. Study-wide results and limits: In its TCR sequencing and HLA analysis, the study acknowledged that the number of individuals was relatively small.

Reverse transcription of roughly 0.5 to 1 ug RNA was carried out with random hexamers. Coverage of TCR beta CDR3 amplification by immunoSEQ multiplex PCR extended to 54 Vbeta and 13 Jbeta. TCRdb itself ran the immunoSEQ multiplex PCR reads through MiXCR, one entry per CDR3 protein. The profile shows 140,000 to 150,000 distinct CDR3 sequences, 90% to 95% of them singletons. The patients serving as multiple sclerosis controls were treatment-naive. They had stable or active relapsing-remitting disease and fulfilled revised McDonald criteria. CD8+ and CD4+ T cells were negatively isolated; TEMRA cells were FACS-enriched. Trimming took 5 bases from V and 6 from J, leaving 11 bases between them. Germline V gene sequence: CDR1 MNHEY, CDR2 SMNVEV (reference sequence). The CDR3 totals 13 residues.

Sequenced: CD4+ T cells from PBMCs. The sequence derives from a human donor with multiple sclerosis. V usage is TRBV27 and J usage is TRBJ2-4; no clear D gene. CDR3 region: CASSTRTRNIQYF. The CDR3 coding sequence is TGTGCCAGCAGTACCCGAACGAGAAACATTCAGTACTTC.